Listed below are T cell receptor beta chains from one sample, sequenced in a study of beta chain features in type 1 diabetes. Sequencing used immunoSEQ multiplex PCR; TCRdb keeps in-frame clones, though not all of them. This table has 200,000 to 300,000 clones, roughly 70% appearing once. The source material was naive CD4+ T cells from blood. These receptors originate from a man in his thirties or forties in good health. The CDR3 runs from the conserved cysteine through the conserved F or W. A D gene is named only where the DNA matches it firmly. Not every row has a clone size; where given, it reads once, few, many or a size class.

clone_size	v_call	d_call	j_call	cdr3_aa	cdr3_nt
-	TRBV30	-	TRBJ1-1	CAWIPGVFEAFF	TGTGCCTGGATTCCGGGGGTTTTTGAAGCTTTCTTT
few	TRBV30	TRBD1	TRBJ2-5	CAWSEGQGDVTQYF	TGTGCCTGGAGTGAGGGACAGGGAGATGTGACCCAGTACTTC
-	TRBV29-1	TRBD1	TRBJ1-2	CSVGQGDHYGYTF	TGCAGCGTTGGACAGGGGGATCACTATGGCTACACCTTC
-	TRBV28	TRBD2	TRBJ2-1	CASRGLAHEQFF	TGTGCCAGCAGGGGACTAGCCCATGAGCAGTTCTTC
-	TRBV6-1	TRBD2	TRBJ2-7	CASKSGVYEQYF	TGTGCCAGCAAGAGCGGGGTATACGAGCAGTACTTC
-	TRBV4-3	TRBD1	TRBJ2-7	CASSLEGTGQSFYEQYF	TGCGCCAGCAGCCTTGAAGGAACGGGACAGTCGTTCTACGAGCAGTACTTC
-	TRBV5-6	-	TRBJ2-5	CASSLHETQYF	TGTGCCAGCAGCTTGCACGAGACCCAGTACTTC
-	TRBV19	-	TRBJ2-2	CASSTRNTGELFF	TGTGCCAGTAGTACTAGAAACACCGGGGAGCTGTTTTTT
-	TRBV28	-	TRBJ2-3	CASSLELADTQYF	TGTGCCAGCAGTTTAGAACTAGCAGATACGCAGTATTTT
once	TRBV5-1	TRBD1	TRBJ2-5	CASSQGTGEGTQYF	TGCGCCAGCAGTCAAGGGACAGGGGAGGGGACCCAGTACTTC
-	TRBV4-1	TRBD2	TRBJ2-1	CASSPLLRGSYNEQFF	TGCGCCAGCAGCCCGTTGTTGCGGGGGTCCTACAATGAGCAGTTCTTC
-	TRBV29-1	-	TRBJ2-3	CSVGGASYPGTDTQYF	TGCAGCGTTGGGGGGGCTAGCTACCCTGGCACAGATACGCAGTATTTT
-	TRBV30	-	TRBJ1-1	CAWTKGLSEAFF	TGTGCCTGGACGAAGGGCTTGTCTGAAGCTTTCTTT
-	TRBV18	TRBD1	TRBJ1-5	CASSPTGQGNQPQHF	TGTGCCAGCTCACCGACGGGACAGGGTAATCAGCCCCAGCATTTT
once	TRBV10-3	TRBD1	TRBJ2-5	CAISEQELGTGWETQYF	TGTGCCATCAGCGAGCAGGAGCTGGGGACAGGGTGGGAGACCCAGTACTTC
-	TRBV29-1	TRBD1	TRBJ2-7	CSVVMGTGNYEQYF	TGCAGCGTTGTAATGGGGACAGGGAACTACGAGCAGTACTTC
-	TRBV11-2	-	TRBJ2-3	CASSASTDTQYF	TGTGCCAGCAGCGCTAGCACAGATACGCAGTATTTT
few	TRBV29-1	-	TRBJ1-1	CSVSGLLNTEAFF	TGCAGCGTTTCGGGACTTCTGAACACTGAAGCTTTCTTT
-	TRBV7-8	-	TRBJ2-5	CASSLVGRGRRQETQYF	TGTGCCAGCAGCTTAGTAGGACGGGGACGGCGGCAAGAGACCCAGTACTTC
-	TRBV30	-	TRBJ2-3	CARRGGVGTDTQYF	TGTGCCCGAAGGGGGGGCGTGGGCACAGATACGCAGTATTTT
-	TRBV9	-	TRBJ2-3	CASSPGETGSVTDTQYF	TGTGCCAGCAGCCCCGGGGAGACCGGGAGCGTCACAGATACGCAGTATTTT
once	TRBV12-5	-	TRBJ2-1	CASGPTEDGKFF	TGTGCTAGTGGTCCGACAGAGGATGGGAAGTTCTTC
-	TRBV7-9	TRBD1	TRBJ2-1	CAPGDRTVDNEQFF	TGTGCCCCCGGGGACAGGACGGTGGACAATGAGCAGTTCTTC
-	TRBV30	TRBD1	TRBJ2-2	CAWTGTVTGELFF	TGTGCCTGGACCGGGACAGTTACCGGGGAGCTGTTTTTT
-	TRBV30	-	TRBJ1-4	CAWSRGSSEKLFF	TGTGCCTGGAGTAGGGGGTCCAGTGAAAAACTGTTTTTT
-	TRBV7-9	-	TRBJ2-7	CASSLGGRRAYEQYF	TGTGCCAGCAGCTTAGGAGGCAGAAGAGCCTACGAGCAGTACTTC
-	TRBV6-5	-	TRBJ2-1	CASSRGNEQFF	TGTGCCAGCAGCAGGGGAAATGAGCAGTTCTTC
-	TRBV29-1	-	TRBJ2-2	CSVDATGAGTGELFF	TGCAGCGTTGACGCGACGGGAGCGGGCACCGGGGAGCTGTTTTTT
-	TRBV7-2	TRBD2	TRBJ2-4	CASSGGLAKLAKNIQYF	TGTGCCAGCAGCGGTGGACTAGCGAAACTGGCCAAAAACATTCAGTACTTC
once	TRBV7-2	-	TRBJ2-6	CASSRGSGANVLTF	TGTGCCAGCAGCCGAGGGTCTGGGGCCAACGTCCTGACTTTC
-	TRBV2	-	TRBJ2-3	CASSYSTDTQYF	TGTGCCAGCAGTTATAGCACAGATACGCAGTATTTT
-	TRBV7-2	-	TRBJ2-5	CASSLNPSLNGETQYF	TGTGCCAGCAGCTTAAACCCCAGCCTGAACGGAGAGACCCAGTACTTC
-	TRBV6-1	TRBD1	TRBJ2-5	CASSQQDRVRETQYF	TGTGCCAGCAGCCAACAGGACAGGGTCCGGGAGACCCAGTACTTC
-	TRBV7-2	-	TRBJ2-3	CASSLVDTQYF	TGTGCCAGCAGCTTGGTGGATACGCAGTATTTT
once	TRBV1	-	TRBJ2-5	CTSRKRGIAAQETQYF	TGCACCAGCAGGAAAAGGGGGATAGCGGCCCAAGAGACCCAGTACTTC
-	TRBV6-5	-	TRBJ2-7	CASSYGVQARTEYF	TGTGCCAGCAGTTACGGGGTCCAGGCAAGAACGGAGTACTTC